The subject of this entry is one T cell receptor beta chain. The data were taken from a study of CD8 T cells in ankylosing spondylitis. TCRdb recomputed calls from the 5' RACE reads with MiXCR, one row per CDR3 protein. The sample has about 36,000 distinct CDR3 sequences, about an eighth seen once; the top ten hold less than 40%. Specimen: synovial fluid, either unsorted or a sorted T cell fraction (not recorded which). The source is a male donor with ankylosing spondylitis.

The CDR3 coding sequence is TGTGCCAGCAGCTTAGTGCGGGGGCCCGACACCGGGGAGCTGTTTTTT. This codes for CASSLVRGPDTGELFF. This chain uses TRBV7-9 with TRBJ2-2; D is perhaps TRBD2 (7 bases). Deletions cut 1 base from V and 3 bases from J, with 12 bases between. Germline V gene lookup returns CDR1 SEHNR and CDR2 FQNEAQ (reference sequence). The CDR3 runs to 16 residues.